This T cell receptor beta chain was identified in a study of shared clonotypes between healthy human individuals. Study in general: Three plates were used per donor for CD4 naive, three for CD4 memory, two for CD8 naive and one for CD8 memory.

Only CD45RO-negative cells positively selected for CCR7 counted as naive CD8 cells, so terminally differentiated effector memory CD45RA+ cells were excluded. In replicate PCRs of sorted subsets, around 0.2 ug DNA, 29,000 or so T cell genomes, was used. Here immunoSEQ multiplex PCR was the method, and the copy in TCRdb shows in-frame clones only, minus some. The table includes hundreds of thousands of clones, around 96% detected once. A note on this clone: Its antigen is not known.

Broader study findings: A generally larger estimated richness was seen in naive subsets than in memory subsets.

The V end was cut by 3 bases, the J end by 11 bases, with 16 bases between. Germline CDR1 and CDR2: MGHDK and SYGVNS. This CDR3 is 13 amino acids long. The sequence was collected from a woman aged 30 to 39 in good health. The V call is TRBV25-1, the J call TRBJ1-1, with D unresolved. The material sequenced was naive CD8+ T cells sorted from blood. The CDR3 here is CASSDLDRTGAFF. Written as DNA, the CDR3 is TGTGCCAGCAGTGACTTGGACCGTACCGGGGCTTTCTTT.